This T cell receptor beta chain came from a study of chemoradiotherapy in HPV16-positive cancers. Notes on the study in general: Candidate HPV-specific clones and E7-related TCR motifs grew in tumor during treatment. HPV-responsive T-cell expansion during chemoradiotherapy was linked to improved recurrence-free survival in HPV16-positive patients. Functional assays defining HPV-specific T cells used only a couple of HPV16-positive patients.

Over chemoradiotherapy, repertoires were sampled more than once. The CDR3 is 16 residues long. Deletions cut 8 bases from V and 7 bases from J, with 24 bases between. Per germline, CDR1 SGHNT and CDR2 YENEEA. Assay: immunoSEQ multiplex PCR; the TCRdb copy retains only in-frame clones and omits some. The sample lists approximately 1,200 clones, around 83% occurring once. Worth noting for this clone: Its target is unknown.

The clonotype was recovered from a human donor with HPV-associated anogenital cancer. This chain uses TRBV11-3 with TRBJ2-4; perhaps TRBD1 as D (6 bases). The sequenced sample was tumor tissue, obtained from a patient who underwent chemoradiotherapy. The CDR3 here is CASPWARDNKRNIQYF. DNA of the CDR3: TGTGCCAGCCCCTGGGCCCGGGACAACAAAAGGAACATTCAGTACTTC.